This T cell receptor beta chain was captured in a study of beta chain features in type 1 diabetes. cDNA synthesis used the whole RNA isolate, giving expressed TCRB sequences. The repertoire was sequenced with immunoSEQ multiplex PCR; TCRdb's copy has only in-frame clones and lacks some. The sample holds hundreds of thousands of clones, about an eighth seen once. Germline CDR1 is MNHEY and CDR2 is SVGAGI. The V end was cut by 6 bases, the J end by 4 bases, with 12 bases between. The CDR3 is 13 residues long. Comments on this clone: The antigen remains unidentified.

Overall study findings and caveats: All four CD4+ subsets from Type 1 diabetes patients carried moderately but significantly shorter TCRB CDR3s. In comparison with healthy donors, patients had naive, central memory and Treg TCRB repertoires that appeared more similar.

V usage is TRBV6-5 and J usage is TRBJ1-1; TRBD1 is a possible D gene (6 bases). The sample taken for sequencing was naive CD4+ T cells from blood. The receptor comes from a woman aged 18-30 years in good health. The CDR3 DNA reads TGTGCCAGCAGGTCACAGGGATCCACTGAAGCTTTCTTT. Encoded protein: CASRSQGSTEAFF.